This TCR beta chain was sequenced for a study of T cells in Graves' hyperthyroidism and ophthalmopathy (dated by TCRdb to about 2019). About the full investigation: Peripheral blood was collected at initial diagnosis, before any treatment. To identify TCR V-J signatures that set the groups apart, the researchers used a discovery cohort of 90 to 100 patients, made up of 40 to 45 with Graves' ophthalmopathy and some 58 with stable Graves' hyperthyroidism. Thyroid tissue and blood T-cell repertoires from about six Graves' hyperthyroidism patients were also compared in the study. The paper reports TCR Vbeta CDR3 sequencing of some 140 peripheral blood samples: fewer than 50 ophthalmopathy, some 80 hyperthyroidism and some 17 progressor patients. After sampling, hyperthyroidism patients received methimazole starting at 30 mg daily, and ophthalmopathy patients received high-dose intravenous methylprednisolone. For training and testing, the 100 or so patients in the discovery cohort were randomly divided in a 7:3 ratio. Prospective prediction of ophthalmopathy was tested in an independent validation cohort consisting of under 20 hyperthyroidism patients and over 15 patients who later progressed to ophthalmopathy. Results and caveats for the whole study, not just this receptor: Most expanded thyroid clonotypes (frequency above 0.001) were also detected in blood, suggesting blood repertoires may reflect thyroid immune responses. In cross-validation, a model built on a 13 V-J signature told ophthalmopathy apart from stable hyperthyroidism with approximately 90% sensitivity and about 81% specificity, and in testing the same model reached 80%/75%. No statistical method was used to fix the sample size in advance, and group allocation was not hidden from the investigators. In validation, the model predicted progression to ophthalmopathy a median of approximately 6.3 months before onset, with around 70% sensitivity and roughly 73% specificity.

This clonotype was detected a few times. Its recognized antigen is unknown. Base qualities were left out, and no much larger clone turns up one base away. The TCR beta CDR3 regions were amplified from the RNA transcripts. For the first round of RT-PCR on the TCR CDR3, the HTBI primer set was used together with the Qiagen OneStep RT-PCR kit. The libraries were constructed in a second round of multiplex PCR and then size-selected and purified. The libraries were sequenced on an Illumina HiSeq2000 using paired-end 100 bp reads. Turning to the authors' computational methods: SOAPnuke was used to process the raw data, throwing out any read that contained adapters or uncalled bases, had a mean Phred below 15, or lacked an exact constant-primer or identifier match. COPE v1.2.5 was used to merge high-quality paired reads, and clonotypes were defined as unique nucleotide sequences. MiTCR v1.1 was used to align clonotypes to the IMGT TRBV, TRBD and TRBJ reference segments. Analysis was restricted to V-J combinations with a frequency above 0.0001, which covered 99.2% of repertoires. A TCS score was defined as the ratio of F50 (clonal expansion) to E x V (chaos), with BLOSUM62-based TCRdist applied between CDR3 peptides within each V-J. Welch's t-statistics and random forest reduced around 550 V-J features to roughly 13, which were used in a naive Bayes classifier (R e1071). TCRdb reprocessed the public reads (quality trimming at Q25 with fastp, clone calling with MiXCR) and kept in-frame beta chains. Rows with one shared CDR3 protein collapse into an entry with the most common genes and DNA. TCRdb's processing, not the authors' own work, is the source of the V and J calls. Present in this sample are approximately 400,000 distinct CDR3 sequences, around a sixth of which were seen just once. The ten largest make up 7.7% of the sample.

The germline V gene (reference sequence) supplies CDR1 SGHKS and CDR2 YYEKEE. From the cysteine up to the phenylalanine, the CDR3 has a length of 15 residues. This entry keeps only the CDR3 DNA: 45 bases, framed from base 1. V drops 1 base and J drops 7 bases, leaving 15 bases in between. Stable Graves' hyperthyroidism was defined as no progression to ophthalmopathy during 18 months of follow-up. Hyperthyroidism patients were newly diagnosed, with disease duration under 2 months, and aged 18 to 65 years. Exclusion was applied to patients with uncontrolled infections, other autoimmune diseases, pregnancy or lactation. Diagnoses were established on the basis of clinical symptoms, serum thyroxine and TRAb, thyroid ultrasound, and orbital computed tomography. Ficoll-Paque density gradient centrifugation was used to isolate PBMCs from around 10 ml of fresh peripheral blood. Total RNA was extracted with Trizol reagent, and quality was checked on an Agilent 2100 Bioanalyzer.

The material sequenced was blood. This TCR derives from a woman under 30 with Graves' hyperthyroidism. The rearrangement combines TRBV5-5 with TRBJ1-5; the D gene is perhaps TRBD1, from 6 matching bases. The DNA sequence is as follows: TGTGCCAGCAGCTTGTACGCAGGGGCCGGGCAGCCCCAGCATTTT. This codes for CASSLYAGAGQPQHF.